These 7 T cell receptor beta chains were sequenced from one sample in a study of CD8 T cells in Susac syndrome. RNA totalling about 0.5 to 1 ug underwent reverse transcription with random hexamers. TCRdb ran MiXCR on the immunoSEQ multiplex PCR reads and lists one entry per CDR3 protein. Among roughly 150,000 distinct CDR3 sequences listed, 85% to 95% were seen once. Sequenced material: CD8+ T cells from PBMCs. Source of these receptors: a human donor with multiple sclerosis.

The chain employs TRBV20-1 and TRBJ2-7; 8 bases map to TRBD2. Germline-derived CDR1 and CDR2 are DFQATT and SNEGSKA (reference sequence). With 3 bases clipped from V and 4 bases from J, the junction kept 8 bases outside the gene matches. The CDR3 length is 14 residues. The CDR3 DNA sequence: TGCAGTGCTAGGCCCCTTCGGGGGGGGTACGAGCAGTACTTC. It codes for CSARPLRGGYEQYF.

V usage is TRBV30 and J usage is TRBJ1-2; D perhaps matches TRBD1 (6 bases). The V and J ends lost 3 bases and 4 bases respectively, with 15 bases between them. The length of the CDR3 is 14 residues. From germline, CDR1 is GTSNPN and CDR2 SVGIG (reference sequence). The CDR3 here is CAWSPDRPIYGYTF. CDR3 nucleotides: TGTGCCTGGAGCCCAGACAGGCCCATCTATGGCTACACCTTC.

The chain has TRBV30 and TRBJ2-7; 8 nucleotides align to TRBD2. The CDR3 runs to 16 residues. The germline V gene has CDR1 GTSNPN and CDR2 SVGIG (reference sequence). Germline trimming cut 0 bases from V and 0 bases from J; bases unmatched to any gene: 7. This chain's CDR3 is CAWSVPVAGSSYEQYF. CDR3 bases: TGTGCCTGGAGTGTACCGGTAGCGGGGAGCTCCTACGAGCAGTACTTC.

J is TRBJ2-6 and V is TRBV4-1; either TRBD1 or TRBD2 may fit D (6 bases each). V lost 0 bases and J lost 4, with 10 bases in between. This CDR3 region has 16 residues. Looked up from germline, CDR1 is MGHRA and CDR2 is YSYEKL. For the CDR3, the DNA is TGCGCCAGCAGCCAAGATTGGGGGGCCGGGGCCAACGTCCTGACTTTC. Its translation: CASSQDWGAGANVLTF.

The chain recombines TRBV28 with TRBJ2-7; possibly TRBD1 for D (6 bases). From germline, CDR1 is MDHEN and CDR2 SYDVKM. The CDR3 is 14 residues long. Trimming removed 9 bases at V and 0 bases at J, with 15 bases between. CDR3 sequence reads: CASITGSTSYEQYF. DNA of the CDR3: TGTGCCAGTATTACAGGGAGCACCTCCTACGAGCAGTACTTC.

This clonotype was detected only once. The CDR3 region is CASSLTGQGYGYTF. The CDR3 DNA is TGTGCCAGCAGCCTTACAGGACAGGGCTATGGCTACACCTTC. This rearrangement joins TRBV12-3 or TRBV12-4 to TRBJ1-2; TRBD1 aligns across 8 bases. The CDR3 sequence is 14 residues long. V shed 6 bases, J shed 4 bases, and the junction held 7 bases outside the gene matches.

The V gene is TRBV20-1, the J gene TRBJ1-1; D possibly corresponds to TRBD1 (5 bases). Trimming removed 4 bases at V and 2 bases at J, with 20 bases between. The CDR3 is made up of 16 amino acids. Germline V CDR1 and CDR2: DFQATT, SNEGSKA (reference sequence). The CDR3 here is CSATPLGLSVNTEAFF. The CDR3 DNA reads TGCAGTGCTACCCCCTTGGGACTGAGCGTAAACACTGAAGCTTTCTTT.